The present entry profiles one TCR beta chain with its context. Profiled with immunoSEQ multiplex PCR; TCRdb holds only in-frame clones, not every one. The sample shows roughly 20,000 clones, 80% to 90% of them seen only once. Germline V gene lookup returns CDR1 SEHNR and CDR2 FQNEAQ (reference sequence). The V end lost 5 bases, the J end lost 8 bases, and 19 bases lay between the germline ends. The CDR3 loop spans 16 amino acids. The data are from a study of T cell changes during pregnancy in multiple sclerosis. The starting material was CD8+ T cells from peripheral blood mononuclear cells, obtained in the third trimester of pregnancy. The chain has TRBV7-9 and TRBJ1-6, with D uncertain. This clonotype originated in a female donor in good health, enrolled as a control in a pregnancy study. The CDR3 coding sequence is TGTGCCAGCAGCCCAGCCCGGTGGGCCATAGATTCACCCCTCCACTTT. Amino acid sequence: CASSPARWAIDSPLHF.